The rows below give T cell receptor beta chains drawn from one sample of a study of persistence of HIV-infected CD4 T cells. These receptors lack a known antigen. Using immunoSEQ multiplex PCR, the repertoire was profiled, and TCRdb retains in-frame clones only, with some absent. Of under 60,000 clones listed, 75% to 85% are singletons. This sample comprised CD4+ T cells sorted from PBMCs after roughly 18-hour stimulation, obtained from a patient who received antiretroviral therapy. The receptors originated from an adult man with HIV who was CMV-seropositive. Both conserved end residues are part of each CDR3. The order of the fields is J gene, clone size, V gene, D gene, CDR3 DNA, CDR3 protein. D genes are given only for firm matches. Only part of the rows carry a size: once, few, many, or a class if the clone is expanded.

TRBJ1-5	.	TRBV28	TRBD1	TGTGCCAGTGCAGCAGGGGGCAAGAGCAATCAGCCCCAGCATTTT	CASAAGGKSNQPQHF
TRBJ1-5	few	TRBV5-5	TRBD1	TGTGCCAGCAGCCCATGGACAGGGGGTTATAGCAATCAGCCCCAGCATTTT	CASSPWTGGYSNQPQHF
TRBJ2-7	.	TRBV3-1/TRBV3-2	.	TGTGCCAGCAGCCAAATGGAGGGGTCCTACGAGCAGTACTTC	CASSQMEGSYEQYF
TRBJ1-5	.	TRBV6-2/TRBV6-3	.	TGTGCCAGCAGCTGGGACCGGTATCAGCCCCAGCATTTT	CASSWDRYQPQHF
TRBJ1-1	.	TRBV6-2/TRBV6-3	.	TGTGCCAGCAGTTACTCGGCACAGGGTGAAGCTTTCTTT	CASSYSAQGEAFF
TRBJ2-3	.	TRBV9	.	TGTGCCAGCAGCGTAGCTTTTTCCGGAGGGGATACGCAGTATTTT	CASSVAFSGGDTQYF
TRBJ1-1	.	TRBV3-1/TRBV3-2	.	TGTGCCAGCACCCCACAGGGTTTCACTGAAGCTTTCTTT	CASTPQGFTEAFF
TRBJ1-5	once	TRBV19	.	TGTGCCAGTAGTAGGTCGGCTACCTCTAGCAATCAGCCCCAGCATTTT	CASSRSATSSNQPQHF
TRBJ2-6	.	TRBV10-3	.	TGTGCCATCAGTGTCGGGGATGGGGCCAACGTCCTGACTTTC	CAISVGDGANVLTF
TRBJ1-1	few	TRBV7-8	.	TGTGCCAGCAGCTTAGCTCAAACCTTACCCACTGAAGCTTTCTTT	CASSLAQTLPTEAFF
TRBJ1-3	.	TRBV10-3	.	TGTGCCATCAGTGAGTCGGACGGATACTCTGGAAACACCATATATTTT	CAISESDGYSGNTIYF
TRBJ1-5	.	TRBV4-1	TRBD1	TGCGCCAGCAGCCAAGAGGGAAGAACCAGGGGGTTGGGTCAGCCCCAGCATTTT	CASSQEGRTRGLGQPQHF
TRBJ2-7	.	TRBV18	.	TGTGCCAGCTCACCACTTCACAACAAGTACGAGCAGTACTTC	CASSPLHNKYEQYF
TRBJ1-2	few	TRBV6-2/TRBV6-3	.	TGTGCCAGCAGTCAACCCTTCCTTAACTATGGCTACACCTTC	CASSQPFLNYGYTF
TRBJ1-2	.	TRBV6-2/TRBV6-3	TRBD1	TGTGCCAGCAGTTACTCGGGACAGGGAAACTATGGCTACACCTTC	CASSYSGQGNYGYTF
TRBJ2-5	once	TRBV6-2/TRBV6-3	.	TGTGCCAGCAGTTACAGTGGCACAGCCCCAGAGACCCAGTACTTC	CASSYSGTAPETQYF
TRBJ1-2	.	TRBV15	TRBD1	TGTGCCACCAGCAGAGATTTTACCGGACAGGGTGGAAATGGCTACACCTTC	CATSRDFTGQGGNGYTF
TRBJ2-7	.	TRBV18	.	TGTGCCAGCTCTCCAGGCGGTGCACGTGAGGGCCCCTACGAGCAGTACTTC	CASSPGGAREGPYEQYF
TRBJ2-5	.	TRBV10-3	.	TGTGCCATCAACGGCGGTGGCGGACAAGAGACCCAGTACTTC	CAINGGGGQETQYF
TRBJ1-2	.	TRBV12-3/TRBV12-4	.	TGTGCCAGCAGTTTGGATAGGGATCGTGGCTACACCTTC	CASSLDRDRGYTF
TRBJ2-7	.	TRBV11-3	TRBD2	TGTGCCAGCCAGTCGGGGGAGGGTGCGGAGCAGTACTTC	CASQSGEGAEQYF
TRBJ2-7	.	TRBV29-1	TRBD2	TGCAGCGTTTCACCCGCTAGCGGGAGCTCTAGCGAGCAGTACTTC	CSVSPASGSSSEQYF
TRBJ2-5	.	TRBV20-1	.	TGCAGTGCTAGAATAAGGGAGACCCAGTACTTC	CSARIRETQYF
TRBJ2-3	.	TRBV10-1	.	TGCGCCAGCAGTGAGTCCGACCGGGCCACTAGCACAGATACGCAGTATTTT	CASSESDRATSTDTQYF
TRBJ2-1	.	TRBV10-3	.	TGTGCCATCAGCCCCTCGCAGGGGGGGGAGACCTTCTTC	CAISPSQGGETFF
TRBJ2-5	once	TRBV10-3	.	TGTGCCATCAGTGTCCAGACTGATGGGACCCAGTACTTC	CAISVQTDGTQYF
TRBJ1-6	.	TRBV20-1	TRBD1	TGCAGTGCTCGTGGACAGGGTTTTAATTCACCCCTCCACTTT	CSARGQGFNSPLHF
TRBJ1-1	.	TRBV7-9	.	TGTGCCAGCGTGTCCCTTGCGACAGGACCAAACACTGAAGCTTTCTTT	CASVSLATGPNTEAFF
TRBJ1-3	.	TRBV18	TRBD1	TGTGCCAGCTCCCGGAACAGGGGAAGTGGAAACACCATATATTTT	CASSRNRGSGNTIYF
TRBJ1-2	.	TRBV30	TRBD1	TGTGCCTGGAGTGCTGGACAGGTTCCCAGCTATGGCTACACCTTC	CAWSAGQVPSYGYTF
TRBJ2-7	medium-sized	TRBV6-5	TRBD2	TGTGCCAGCAGTTATGGTCGTAGCGGGATTGAGCAGTACTTC	CASSYGRSGIEQYF
TRBJ2-5	few	TRBV6-5	TRBD2	TGTGCCAGCAGTTACGGGGCGGGGGGAAAAGAGACCCAGTACTTC	CASSYGAGGKETQYF
TRBJ1-4	.	TRBV2	.	TGTGCCAGCAGCATCACCGGGAGCGGGGAAAAACTGTTTTTT	CASSITGSGEKLFF
TRBJ2-4	.	TRBV3-1/TRBV3-2	.	TGTGCCAGCAGCCGAGACGGGTCAAGCGGGTCAGGTGGAAACATTCAGTACTTC	CASSRDGSSGSGGNIQYF
TRBJ2-7	.	TRBV18	.	TGTGCCAGCTCACCGCAAAGGGATCTAGAGCAGTACTTC	CASSPQRDLEQYF
TRBJ2-3	.	TRBV5-1	TRBD1	TGCGCCAGCAGCCCGGGACAGAGCACAGATACGCAGTATTTT	CASSPGQSTDTQYF
TRBJ2-5	.	TRBV20-1	.	TGCAGTGCTAGACACAAAGAGACCCAGTACTTC	CSARHKETQYF
TRBJ1-4	.	TRBV5-8	.	TGTGCCAGCAGCTCCGGACTTTCAACTAATGAAAAACTGTTTTTT	CASSSGLSTNEKLFF
TRBJ2-7	.	TRBV25-1	.	TGTGCCAGCAGGCTGGACAGCTACGAGCAGTACTTC	CASRLDSYEQYF
TRBJ1-5	once	TRBV6-5	.	TGTGCCAGCAGTAAACAGGGTAGCAATCAGCCCCAGCATTTT	CASSKQGSNQPQHF
TRBJ2-2	.	TRBV7-3	.	TGTGCCAGCAGCGCGACAGGCACCGGGGAGCTGTTTTTT	CASSATGTGELFF
TRBJ1-3	.	TRBV7-6	.	TGTGCCAGCAGCTTAGGTGGGGGAAACACCATATATTTT	CASSLGGGNTIYF
TRBJ2-1	few	TRBV7-3	.	TGTGCCAGCAGCTTATCAAAGGCGAGGTTTATGGGCTCGGCTGAGCAGTTCTTC	CASSLSKARFMGSAEQFF
TRBJ1-4	.	TRBV9	.	TGTGCCAGCAGCGCACCAGGGAGGGATGAAAAACTGTTTTTT	CASSAPGRDEKLFF
TRBJ1-3	once	TRBV7-9	.	TGTGCCAGCAGCTTAGCAGGGGTTGGAAACACCATATATTTT	CASSLAGVGNTIYF
TRBJ2-2	.	TRBV3-1/TRBV3-2	.	TGTGCCAGCAGCCGGATACAGGGATATAACACCGGGGAGCTGTTTTTT	CASSRIQGYNTGELFF
TRBJ2-1	.	TRBV19	TRBD1	TGTGCCAGTAGTATAGATACAGGGGGAGGCTACAATGAGCAGTTCTTC	CASSIDTGGGYNEQFF
TRBJ1-2	.	TRBV6-6	TRBD1	TGTGCCAGCAGTCCACCTGGGGACAGGGTAAACTATGGCTACACCTTC	CASSPPGDRVNYGYTF
TRBJ1-1	medium-sized	TRBV6-5	.	TGTGCCAGTCTAAAAATAGGGGGAAGCACTGAAGCTTTCTTT	CASLKIGGSTEAFF
TRBJ1-1	.	TRBV3-1/TRBV3-2	TRBD1	TGTGCCAGCAGCCTTAGTTCCGGGACAGGGGGGAACACTGAAGCTTTCTTT	CASSLSSGTGGNTEAFF
TRBJ1-6	.	TRBV11-2	TRBD1	TGTGCCAGCAGCTTAGGGACAGGGTATAATTCACCCCTCCACTTT	CASSLGTGYNSPLHF
TRBJ2-1	.	TRBV19	TRBD2	TGTGCCACCGCGCTAGCGGGAGTAAACAATGAGCAGTTCTTC	CATALAGVNNEQFF